The 13 T cell receptor beta chains below all came from one sample that was sequenced in a study of T-cell memory formation after mild COVID-19 (dated by TCRdb to the early 2020s). Library preparation employed 5' RACE. Reads for this sample came from an Illumina NovaSeq 6000. TCRdb reprocessing: public reads trimmed at Q25 with fastp, clones called with MiXCR, in-frame beta chains kept. Each CDR3 protein appears once, grouped with its most common genes and DNA. This sample gives some 180,000 distinct CDR3 sequences in total; 10% to 15% of them show up just once. The top ten clonotypes cover approximately 3.3% of the sample. Sequencing input: PBMCs or a T cell subset sorted from them (not recorded which). The receptors derive from a man between 18 and 35 years old who had mild COVID-19 (a few samples of this study predate the infection). The sample titles of this study are shuffled in the database, so cell type and time point are left out; the donor was told from shared clones.

The sample holds many counts of this clonotype. The chain couples TRBV5-5 to TRBJ2-7, with D unresolved. The germline V gene encodes CDR1 SGHKS and CDR2 YYEKEE (reference sequence). The CDR3 has 14 amino acids. Trimming removed 4 bases at V and 0 bases at J, with 11 bases between. The DNA of the CDR3 is TGTGCCAGCAGCCGTAGTGTGGACTCCTACGAGCAGTACGTC. Its translation is CASSRSVDSYEQYV.

This clonotype was observed a few times. V and J are TRBV20-1 and TRBJ1-4; TRBD1 might be the D (6 bases). V was trimmed by 0 bases and J by 8 bases, leaving 19 bases between them. Per germline, CDR1 DFQATT and CDR2 SNEGSKA (reference sequence). The CDR3 covers 16 residues. The CDR3 nucleotides are TGCAGTGCTAGAGAGCACGGTGCAGGGGCGGGGGAAAAACTGTTTTTT. As protein: CSAREHGAGAGEKLFF.

The genes are TRBV6-2 or TRBV6-3 and TRBJ2-2, with a possible D match to TRBD2 (7 bases). V lost 4 bases and J 5 bases, leaving 14 bases between the germline ends. The CDR3 runs to 15 residues. Per the germline V gene, CDR1 is MNHEY and CDR2 is SVGEGT. In DNA form, the CDR3 reads TGTGCCAGCAGTTCAACTCGGGGGGCGACCGGGGAGCTGTTTTTT. Translated, it gives CASSSTRGATGELFF.

In this sample, this clonotype turned up a few times. The gene calls are TRBV19 and TRBJ2-3; 13 nucleotides align to TRBD2. Unmatched junction bases numbered 11, after V lost 10 bases and J lost 1 base. This CDR3 comprises 17 residues. Looked up from germline, CDR1 is LNHDA and CDR2 is SQIVND (reference sequence). This chain's CDR3 is CATASPGTSGGTDTQYF. DNA of the CDR3: TGTGCCACCGCCTCTCCCGGGACTAGCGGGGGCACAGATACGCAGTATTTT.

J is TRBJ1-1 and V is TRBV6-1; 9 bases line up with TRBD1. CDR1 and CDR2 from the germline V gene are MNHNS and SASEGT. The CDR3 contains 15 residues. V shed 4 bases and J 4 bases; nucleotides not matched to a gene: 7. CDR3 nucleotides: TGTGCCAGCAGTGGGATACAGGGGGCAGGCACTGAAGCTTTCTTT. This encodes CASSGIQGAGTEAFF.

The chain recombines TRBV29-1 with TRBJ2-1; possible D gene TRBD2, 6 bases. Trimming left V 5 bases short and J 1 base short, with 21 bases between. The CDR3 totals 17 residues. Germline V lookup: CDR1 SQVTM, CDR2 ANQGSEA. This CDR3 is CSVFFLARQRSYNEQFF. In DNA, the CDR3 is TGCAGCGTTTTCTTCCTAGCGCGGCAAAGGTCCTACAATGAGCAGTTCTTC.

V is TRBV6-6 and J is TRBJ2-5; D is undetermined. V lost 4 bases, J lost 2 bases, and 5 bases lay in between. Germline V CDR1 and CDR2: MNHNY, SVGAGI (reference sequence). The CDR3 is 12 residues long. In DNA, the CDR3 is TGTGCCAGCAGTTCCGCACAAGAGACCCAGTACTTC. Its protein product is CASSSAQETQYF.

This clonotype was seen a few times. This chain joins TRBV15 and TRBJ2-5; D unclear. CDR1 is LNHNV and CDR2 is YYDKDF in the germline V gene (reference sequence). Trimming took 3 bases from V and 0 from J, leaving 11 bases between them. This CDR3 is built from 15 residues. The CDR3 sequence is CATSRPERYQETQYF. The CDR3 DNA reads TGTGCCACCAGCAGGCCAGAACGGTACCAAGAGACCCAGTACTTC. Full variable domain (remainder filled in from reference TRBV15 and TRBJ2-5): DAMVIQNPRYQVTQFGKPVTLSCSQTLNHNVMYWYQQKSSQAPKLLFHYYDKDFNNEADTPDNFQSRRPNTSFCFLDIRSPGLGDTAMYLCATSRPERYQETQYFGPGTRLLVL.

The rearrangement uses TRBV6-5 and TRBJ2-2; 8 positions match TRBD1. The V and J ends lost 10 bases and 4 bases, in that order; junction bases with no gene match: 5. Germline V gene lookup returns CDR1 MNHEY and CDR2 SVGAGI. This CDR3 is 13 amino acids long. In DNA form, the CDR3 reads TGTGCCACAGGACAGGGAACCACCGGGGAGCTGTTTTTT. Translation gives CATGQGTTGELFF.

A few counts support this clonotype. The chain has TRBV5-1 and TRBJ1-5; 7 positions agree with TRBD1. Germline lookup yields CDR1 SGHRS and CDR2 YFSETQ. CDR3 length: 13 amino acids. V shed 2 bases, J shed 7 bases, and the junction held 3 bases outside the gene matches. CDR3 nucleotide sequence: TGCGCCAGCAGCTTTCAGGGGGAGCAGCCCCAGCATTTT. This encodes CASSFQGEQPQHF. The whole variable domain, filled in from reference TRBV5-1 and TRBJ1-5, reads KAGVTQTPRYLIKTRGQQVTLSCSPISGHRSVSWYQQTPGQGLQFLFEYFSETQRNKGNFPGRFSGRQFSNSRSEMNVSTLELGDSALYLCASSFQGEQPQHFGDGTRLSIL.

The sample holds a few counts of this clonotype. Germline and junction disagree at one end, which may indicate a read error. The J gene is TRBJ2-7, the V gene TRBV12-3 or TRBV12-4, with D possibly matching TRBD1 (6 bases). This CDR3 is built from 12 residues. Here the CDR3 DNA reads TGTGCCAGCACTCTTCAATCCGGGACACCCATCTTC. It codes for CASTLQSGTPIF.

This chain joins TRBV6-5 and TRBJ2-7; D is undetermined. CDR3 size: 14 residues. Deletions cut 5 bases from V and 0 bases from J, with 11 bases between. The germline CDR1 and CDR2 sequences are MNHEY and SVGAGI. DNA for the CDR3: TGTGCCAGCAGTGGCACAATAAGCTCCTACGAGCAGTACTTC. Protein product: CASSGTISSYEQYF.

Only a few counts were recorded for this clonotype. V gene TRBV2 combines with J gene TRBJ2-1; possibly TRBD1 for D (6 bases). Germline V gene lookup returns CDR1 SNHLY and CDR2 FYNNEI. The CDR3 runs to 14 residues. V was shortened by 8 bases and J by 0 bases, with 11 bases between the two germline ends. The CDR3 protein is CASSQGRSYNEQFF. CDR3 bases: TGTGCCAGCTCTCAGGGGCGCTCCTACAATGAGCAGTTCTTC. The full variable domain, with the rest looked up from reference TRBV2 and TRBJ2-1, is EPEVTQTPSHQVTQMGQEVILRCVPISNHLYFYWYRQILGQKVEFLVSFYNNEISEKSEIFDDQFSVERPDGSNFTLKIRSTKLEDSAMYFCASSQGRSYNEQFFGPGTRLTVL.